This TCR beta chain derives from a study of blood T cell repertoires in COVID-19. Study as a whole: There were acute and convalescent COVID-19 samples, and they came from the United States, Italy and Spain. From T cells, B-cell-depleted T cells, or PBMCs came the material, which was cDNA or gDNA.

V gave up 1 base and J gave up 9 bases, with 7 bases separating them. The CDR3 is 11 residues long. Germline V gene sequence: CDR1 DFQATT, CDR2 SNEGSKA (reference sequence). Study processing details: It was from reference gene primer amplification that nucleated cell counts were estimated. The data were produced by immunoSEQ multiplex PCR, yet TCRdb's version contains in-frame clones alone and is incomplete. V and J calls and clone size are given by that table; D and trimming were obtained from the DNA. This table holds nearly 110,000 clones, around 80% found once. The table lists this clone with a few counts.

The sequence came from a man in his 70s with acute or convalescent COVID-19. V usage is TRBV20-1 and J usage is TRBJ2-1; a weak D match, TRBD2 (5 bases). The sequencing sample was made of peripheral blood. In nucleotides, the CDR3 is TGCAGTGCTAGAGTGGACTTTGAGCAGTTCTTC. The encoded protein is CSARVDFEQFF.